This T cell receptor (beta chain) was documented in a study of beta chain features in type 1 diabetes. Overall study findings and caveats: Type 1 diabetes patients showed fewer insertions and more deletions at VDJ junctions. Significant though moderate, a shortening of TCRB CDR3s appeared in all four CD4+ subsets of Type 1 diabetes patients. Possible PCR preference for shorter templates applied equally to patients and controls.

About this clone: What it recognizes is unknown.

Trimming stripped 5 bases from V and 1 base from J, with 12 bases between. This CDR3 is built from 14 residues. Germline loops: CDR1 SEHNR, CDR2 FQNEAQ (reference sequence). Cell sorting via CD45RO/CCR7/CD25/CD127/CD95/CD27 was performed to obtain CD4+ naive, central memory, regulatory and stem cell-like memory cells. Isolated RNA was reverse transcribed in full, so expressed TCRB transcripts were sequenced. Sequencing was performed with immunoSEQ multiplex PCR; in TCRdb, only in-frame clones are kept and a portion is missing. Among 310,000 or so clones listed, about a tenth were seen once. This chain uses TRBV7-9 with TRBJ2-7; D uncertain. The receptor was derived from a man under 40 with type 1 diabetes. Sequencing was carried out using central memory CD4+ T cells from blood. The CDR3 loop reads CASSVGFSSYEQYF. The CDR3 DNA reads TGTGCCAGCAGCGTGGGTTTCAGTTCCTACGAGCAGTACTTC.